Each of the 13 T cell receptor beta chains below was sequenced from the same sample in a study of CD8+CD57+ T cells in acquired aplastic anemia. TCR beta VDJ and CDR3 profiles were obtained from a genomic DNA template. Each CDR3 protein gets one entry after TCRdb re-called the reads with MiXCR. Among around 17,000 distinct CDR3 sequences listed, approximately 38% were seen once. General observations from the study: Lower diversity marked CD8+CD57+ cells in patients, relative to total CD4+ and CD8+ pools.

Selection for sequencing was limited to patients who had shown CD8+CD57+ cell expansion by flow cytometry. Which antigens these TCRs recognize remains unknown. Sequencing used CD8+CD57+ T cells sorted from PBMCs. Stated subset: bead-enriched CD8+CD57+ effector memory T cells from SAA patients. All receptors come from a human donor with aplastic anemia.

Only a few counts were recorded for this clonotype. The chain uses TRBV5-8 and TRBJ2-7; 9 nucleotides align to TRBD1. This CDR3 spans 14 amino acids. V was pared by 0 bases and J by 5 bases, with 3 bases of the junction left unmatched. Germline CDR1 and CDR2: SGHTS and YDEGEE. CDR3 sequence (DNA): TGTGCCAGCAGCTTGGAGGGACAGGGCGACGAGCAGTACGTC. Translating gives CASSLEGQGDEQYV.

The chain has TRBV29-1 and TRBJ2-7; D is undetermined. Looked up from germline, CDR1 is SQVTM and CDR2 is ANQGSEA. V lost 4 bases and J 2 bases, leaving 15 bases between the germline ends. The CDR3 covers 14 residues. CDR3 DNA sequence: TGCAGCGTTGTCCGGCCAGGCTTTCCCTACGAGCAGTACTTC. This sequence encodes CSVVRPGFPYEQYF.

This clonotype appeared many times. The V call is TRBV15, the J call TRBJ2-7, with a possible D match to TRBD2 (6 bases). CDR3 size: 11 residues. Germline CDR1 reads LNHNV; CDR2 reads YYDKDF (reference sequence). V was trimmed by 8 bases and J by 6 bases, leaving 11 bases between them. The CDR3 here is CATAGRGEQYV. In nucleotides, the CDR3 is TGTGCCACCGCCGGGCGGGGCGAGCAGTACGTC.

The rearrangement joins TRBV2 to TRBJ2-5; 10 positions agree with TRBD1. With V trimmed by 1 base and J by 4 bases, 6 bases remained unmatched. The CDR3 contains 16 residues. Germline CDR1 reads SNHLY; CDR2 reads FYNNEI. In DNA, the CDR3 is TGTGCCAGCAGTGAAGTCGGGACAGGGGTTGGAGAGACCCAGTACTTC. This codes for CASSEVGTGVGETQYF.

J is TRBJ2-7 and V is TRBV7-9; D is perhaps TRBD1 (6 bases). The V end was cut by 3 bases, the J end by 6 bases, with 9 bases between. The CDR3 has 12 residues. Germline CDR1 and CDR2: SEHNR and FQNEAQ (reference sequence). In nucleotides, the CDR3 is TGTGCCAGCAGCTTTACAGGGAGCGAGCAGTACGTC. Amino acids: CASSFTGSEQYV.

This clonotype occurred many times. This chain uses TRBV7-9 with TRBJ2-4; TRBD1 matches at 8 bases. This CDR3 has 15 residues. Germline CDR1 and CDR2: SEHNR and FQNEAQ (reference sequence). V gave up 5 bases and J gave up 1 base; unmatched junction bases: 4. The CDR3 DNA sequence: TGTGCCAGCAGCACGAGACAGGGGGCCAAAAACATTCAGTACTTC. Protein sequence: CASSTRQGAKNIQYF. The full variable domain, in which reference TRBV7-9 and TRBJ2-4 provide the parts outside the CDR3, is DTGVSQNPRHKITKRGQNVTFRCDPISEHNRLYWYRQTLGQGPEFLTYFQNEAQLEKSRLLSDRFSAERPKGSFSTLEIQRTEQGDSAMYLCASSTRQGAKNIQYFGAGTRLSVL.

The V and J genes are TRBV25-1 and TRBJ2-5; weak D call: TRBD1 (5 bases). Germline V CDR1 and CDR2: MGHDK, SYGVNS. Trimming pared 5 bases from V and 5 bases from J, leaving 18 bases between. The CDR3 has 15 residues. The CDR3 coding sequence is TGTGCCAGCAGTAGAAAGCCAGGGCTTGGGGAGACCCAGTACTTC. The encoded protein is CASSRKPGLGETQYF. The full variable domain, rest sourced from reference TRBV25-1 and TRBJ2-5, is EADIYQTPRYLVIGTGKKITLECSQTMGHDKMYWYQQDPGMELHLIHYSYGVNSTEKGDLSSESTVSRIRTEHFPLTLESARPSHTSQYLCASSRKPGLGETQYFGPGTRLLVL.

The chain has TRBV9 and TRBJ1-5; 10 bases are shared with TRBD1. The V gene end was trimmed by 4 bases and the J gene end by 7 bases; junction bases not matched to a gene: 5. In germline, CDR1 is SGDLS, CDR2 YYNGEE. The CDR3 runs to 14 residues. CDR3 nucleotide sequence: TGTGCCAGCAGCCGGACAGGGGGGCAACAGCCCCAGCATTTT. This encodes CASSRTGGQQPQHF.

The genes are TRBV10-2 and TRBJ2-7; 9 bases align to TRBD1. There are 14 residues in the CDR3. From germline, CDR1 is WSHSY and CDR2 SAAADI. With V trimmed by 9 bases and J by 3 bases, 9 bases remained unmatched. CDR3 protein: CASIPGQGLYEQYF. In DNA, the CDR3 is TGCGCCAGTATTCCGGGACAGGGCCTCTACGAGCAGTACTTC.

This clonotype was recorded many times. This chain links TRBV19 with TRBJ1-6; D is ambiguous. This CDR3 has 15 residues. V was cut by 4 bases and J by 3 bases, with 10 bases left in between. The V gene's germline CDR1 is LNHDA and CDR2 SQIVND (reference sequence). The CDR3 loop is CASSSGSDYNSPLHF. CDR3 nucleotides: TGTGCCAGTAGTAGCGGCAGCGACTATAATTCACCCCTCCACTTT.

This clonotype showed up many times. The V gene is TRBV10-1, the J gene TRBJ2-7; D is undetermined. This CDR3 spans 11 amino acids. Trimming removed 8 bases at V and 3 bases at J, with 8 bases between. Germline V gene data show CDR1 as WNHNN and CDR2 as SYGVQD (reference sequence). The CDR3 is CASSQGYEQYF. CDR3 sequence (DNA): TGCGCCAGCTCTCAAGGCTACGAGCAGTACTTC.

This clonotype was seen more than once but under ten times. This chain joins TRBV2 and TRBJ2-7; D is uncertain. The CDR3 contains 12 residues. V was trimmed by 8 bases and J by 2 bases, leaving 10 bases between them. Germline lookup yields CDR1 SNHLY and CDR2 FYNNEI. DNA of the CDR3: TGTGCCAGCTGGGCCAGTACCTACGAGCAGTACGTC. Translating gives CASWASTYEQYV.

The J gene is TRBJ1-2, the V gene TRBV10-1, with D unresolved. The CDR3 loop spans 13 amino acids. The ends were cut back, 5 bases at V and 3 bases at J, with 10 bases in the middle. Germline assignment: CDR1 WNHNN and CDR2 SYGVQD (reference sequence). The CDR3 loop reads CASSPTPDYGYTF. CDR3 coding DNA: TGCGCCAGCAGTCCAACACCCGACTATGGCTACACCTTC.